Following are 21 T cell receptor beta chains from one sample sequenced in a study of alternative splicing in chronic myeloid leukemia remission. Poly-A-selected mRNA from 1 ug total RNA formed the libraries. From its re-call of the bulk RNA-seq reads, TCRdb lists each CDR3 protein once, without DNA. The sample holds over 200 distinct CDR3 sequences, 90% to 95% seen once. The sequenced sample consisted of PBMCs. These receptors were taken from a person aged 30 to 50 in good health.

This rearrangement joins TRBV5-1 to TRBJ2-3; there is no DNA to check the TCRdb D call of TRBD2. Germline values: CDR1 SGHRS, CDR2 YFSETQ. The CDR3 runs to 16 residues. The CDR3 spells CASSRGTSGSTDTQYF.

This chain joins TRBV6-5 and TRBJ1-1. CDR3 size: 14 residues. Germline V gives CDR1 MNHEY, CDR2 SVGAGI. CDR3 loop: CASREATRLNEAFF.

The rearrangement links TRBV7-9 to TRBJ2-4. This CDR3 spans 18 amino acids. CDR1 and CDR2 from the germline V gene are SEHNR and FQNEAQ (reference sequence). CDR3 amino acids: CASSPEPTSSLAKNIQYF.

The gene calls are TRBV5-1 and TRBJ2-7. The CDR3 runs 13 residues. Germline assignment: CDR1 SGHRS and CDR2 YFSETQ. The chain's CDR3 is CASSWQVSDEQYF.

J is TRBJ2-7 and V is TRBV7-9; TCRdb selects TRBD1, and the lack of DNA leaves this call unchecked. The germline V gene has CDR1 SEHNR and CDR2 FQNEAQ (reference sequence). This CDR3 is 13 amino acids long. CDR3 sequence: CASGQGISYEQYF. Full variable domain (missing parts from reference TRBV7-9 and TRBJ2-7): DTGVSQNPRHKITKRGQNVTFRCDPISEHNRLYWYRQTLGQGPEFLTYFQNEAQLEKSRLLSDRFSAERPKGSFSTLEIQRTEQGDSAMYLCASGQGISYEQYFGPGTRLTVT.

This clonotype occurred once. CDR3 amino acids: CAISIAQSSYNEQFF. This chain links TRBV10-3 with TRBJ2-1. The germline gives CDR1 ENHRY, CDR2 SYGVKD. This CDR3 is 15 amino acids long.

The rearrangement links TRBV3-1 to TRBJ2-7; TCRdb proposes TRBD1, but this gene call is untestable without DNA. The CDR3 has 15 residues. Germline V lookup: CDR1 LGHDT, CDR2 YNNKEL (reference sequence). CDR3 in amino acids: CASTPDRGHSYEQYF.

This clonotype was seen more than once but under ten times. The CDR3 is CAWSTGISYEQYF. The chain carries TRBV30 and TRBJ2-7; lacking DNA, the TRBD2 call made by TCRdb goes unchecked. Looked up from germline, CDR1 is GTSNPN and CDR2 is SVGIG (reference sequence). The CDR3 length is 13 residues.

This clonotype has just one count. The chain couples TRBV30 to TRBJ2-7; without DNA, the TCRdb call of TRBD2 cannot be checked. Germline V gives CDR1 GTSNPN, CDR2 SVGIG (reference sequence). CDR3 length equals 14 residues. CDR3 sequence reads: CAWSPRGRRYEQYF.

This clonotype was counted only a few times. The chain recombines TRBV9 with TRBJ1-3. This CDR3 comprises 16 residues. Germline V lookup: CDR1 SGDLS, CDR2 YYNGEE. CDR3 sequence: CASSVDVQGTGNTIYF.

The rearrangement uses TRBV15 and TRBJ2-3. CDR3 length: 14 amino acids. Germline CDR1 reads LNHNV; CDR2 reads YYDKDF (reference sequence). The CDR3 sequence: CATSTYRQTDTQYF.

The chain carries TRBV24-1 and TRBJ1-1. There are 14 residues in the CDR3. The germline V gene has CDR1 KGHDR and CDR2 SFDVKD. The CDR3 spells CATSDHGTGPEAFF.

This clonotype came up a few times. This chain joins TRBV11-3 and TRBJ2-2; the D call of TRBD2 rests on TCRdb alone, since no DNA is present to check it. Germline V gene lookup returns CDR1 SGHNT and CDR2 YENEEA. CDR3 length equals 15 residues. CDR3: CASSFAGPAGGELFF. Complete variable domain (other parts from reference TRBV11-3 and TRBJ2-2): EAGVVQSPRYKIIEKKQPVAFWCNPISGHNTLYWYLQNLGQGPELLIRYENEEAVDDSQLPKDRFSAERLKGVDSTLKIQPAELGDSAVYLCASSFAGPAGGELFFGEGSRLTVL.

J is TRBJ1-5 and V is TRBV4-2. The CDR3 totals 15 residues. The germline CDR1 and CDR2 sequences are LGHNA and YNFKEQ. CDR3 amino acids: CASSQGSTDIGPQHF.

CDR3 in amino acids: CASSGQGALGEAFF. The chain uses TRBV7-2 and TRBJ1-1; the TCRdb call, TRBD1, lacks DNA for checking. The CDR3 has 14 residues. CDR1 SGHTA and CDR2 FQGNSA come from the germline V gene.

This clonotype came up once. This rearrangement joins TRBV3-2 to TRBJ2-1; TCRdb picks TRBD2, but there is no DNA to check that call. TRBV3-2 is classified as a pseudogene. The CDR3 contains 15 residues. This CDR3 is CASSQVAGGPPKQFF.

In this sample, this clonotype turned up once. V and J are TRBV6-6 and TRBJ2-7; the D call of TRBD2 rests on TCRdb alone, since no DNA is present to check it. The CDR3 spans 17 residues. Germline CDR1 and CDR2: MNHNY and SVGAGI (reference sequence). CDR3 region: CASSPHGTSGIAYEQYF.

This chain uses TRBV5-1 with TRBJ2-7; checking the TCRdb D call of TRBD2 is not possible without DNA. The V gene's germline CDR1 is SGHRS and CDR2 YFSETQ. The length of the CDR3 is 16 residues. The CDR3 loop is CASSMGRDTSSYEQYF.

The chain has TRBV7-2 and TRBJ2-3. Germline CDR1 is SGHTA and CDR2 is FQGNSA. The CDR3 length is 13 residues. This CDR3 reads CASSLKRTDTQYF.

The chain employs TRBV19 and TRBJ2-4. The germline gives CDR1 LNHDA, CDR2 SQIVND (reference sequence). This CDR3 has 14 residues. This CDR3 reads CASTLDHAKNIQYF. Variable domain in full (rest from reference TRBV19 and TRBJ2-4): DGGITQSPKYLFRKEGQNVTLSCEQNLNHDAMYWYRQDPGQGLRLIYYSQIVNDFQKGDIAEGYSVSREKKESFPLTVTSAQKNPTAFYLCASTLDHAKNIQYFGAGTRLSVL.

The V call is TRBV11-2, the J call TRBJ2-1. This CDR3 region has 14 residues. CDR1 SGHAT and CDR2 FQNNGV come from the germline V gene. CDR3 protein: CASKEILVFNEQFF.